The next 13 T cell receptor beta chains were all read from a single sample in a study of response to subunit inactivated influenza vaccine. TCRdb used MiXCR to reprocess the RT-PCR reads, holding one entry per CDR3 protein. In the table there are 500,000 to 750,000 distinct CDR3 sequences, about 15% of which are singletons. This material consisted of PBMCs from blood, taken about 11 days after vaccination. The receptors derive from a man aged 50 to 60 who received an inactivated influenza vaccine.

This clonotype was detected only a few times. The DNA of the CDR3 is TGCGCCAGCACCTTTTCCCACGGGACGAACTATGGCTACACCTTC. Its translation: CASTFSHGTNYGYTF. This chain joins TRBV4-3 and TRBJ1-2; weak D call: TRBD1 (5 bases). The CDR3 has 15 residues. Per germline, CDR1 LGHNA and CDR2 YSLEER. Trimming removed 7 bases at V and 2 bases at J, with 17 bases between.

This chain links TRBV12-3 or TRBV12-4 with TRBJ2-1; D may be TRBD2 (6 bases). This CDR3 contains 14 residues. Between the trimmed V and J ends, which lost 1 base and 5 bases, there was a span of 9 bases. CDR3: CASSLGTNNNEQFF. The CDR3, as DNA: TGTGCCAGCAGTTTAGGGACTAATAACAATGAGCAGTTCTTC.

The rearrangement links TRBV2 to TRBJ1-1, with TRBD1 identical over 8 bases. CDR1 SNHLY and CDR2 FYNNEI come from the germline V gene. This CDR3 is 13 amino acids long. V shed 4 bases, J shed 5 bases, and the junction held 3 bases outside the gene matches. The CDR3 DNA follows: TGTGCCAGCAGTGGACAGGGGACAACTGAAGCTTTCTTT. It codes for CASSGQGTTEAFF.

This chain connects TRBV7-2 to TRBJ2-7, with TRBD2 identical over 13 bases. The CDR3 contains 17 residues. The J segment lost 3 bases and the V segment lost 3 bases, leaving 8 bases of the junction unmatched. Looked up from germline, CDR1 is SGHTA and CDR2 is FQGNSA. CDR3 sequence: CASSFATSGGGGYEQYF. Here the CDR3 DNA reads TGTGCCAGCAGCTTCGCTACTAGCGGGGGGGGAGGCTACGAGCAGTACTTC.

V usage is TRBV4-3 and J usage is TRBJ1-1; D gene uncertain. CDR3 size: 16 residues. Germline V gives CDR1 LGHNA, CDR2 YSLEER. Trimming took 0 bases from V and 9 from J, leaving 20 bases between them. This CDR3 is CASSQDPEGLAFKAFF. The CDR3 region has the DNA TGCGCCAGCAGCCAAGATCCTGAAGGCTTAGCGTTTAAAGCTTTCTTT.

This clonotype turned up a few times. The chain carries TRBV4-3 and TRBJ2-1, with D unclear. From germline, CDR1 is LGHNA and CDR2 YSLEER. The CDR3 covers 16 residues. V shed 0 bases and J shed 2 bases, with 11 bases lying between them. The CDR3 here is CASSQDITRTYNEQFF. DNA for the CDR3: TGCGCCAGCAGCCAAGATATAACGCGGACCTACAATGAGCAGTTCTTC.

There are many counts of this clonotype. The chain uses TRBV20-1 and TRBJ2-1; D uncertain. CDR3 size: 11 residues. The germline V gene has CDR1 DFQATT and CDR2 SNEGSKA (reference sequence). The V end was cut by 5 bases, the J end by 3 bases, with 5 bases between. In nucleotides, the CDR3 is TGCAGTGCTTGGGACTACAATGAGCAGTTCTTC. This gives the protein CSAWDYNEQFF.

CDR3 bases: TGTGCCAGCACCGACCCCGGGGGGGCGCTTGGAAACACCATATATTTT. Protein product: CASTDPGGALGNTIYF. V is TRBV6-1 and J is TRBJ1-3; D may be TRBD1 (6 bases). Germline loops: CDR1 MNHNS, CDR2 SASEGT. The V end was cut by 7 bases, the J end by 3 bases, with 19 bases between. The CDR3 is made up of 16 amino acids.

V is TRBV11-2 and J is TRBJ2-1; D is unresolved. This CDR3 has 12 residues. V gave up 3 bases and J gave up 7 bases, with 7 bases separating them. Germline V gene data show CDR1 as SGHAT and CDR2 as FQNNGV. DNA of the CDR3: TGTGCCAGCAGCTTTAGGCTGAATGAGCAGTTCTTC. As protein: CASSFRLNEQFF.

This clonotype was counted between two and nine times. V usage is TRBV11-2 and J usage is TRBJ2-2; 11 nucleotides match TRBD2. The trim removed 4 bases at V and 4 bases at J, leaving 5 bases unmatched. The CDR3 consists of 16 residues. CDR1 is SGHAT and CDR2 is FQNNGV in the germline V gene. CDR3: CASSSSGLAVTGELFF. The CDR3 nucleotides are TGTGCCAGCAGCTCCTCGGGACTAGCGGTCACCGGGGAGCTGTTTTTT.

The rearrangement joins TRBV20-1 to TRBJ1-1; no firm D call. The germline V gene has CDR1 DFQATT and CDR2 SNEGSKA (reference sequence). V shed 0 bases and J shed 0 bases, with 8 bases lying between them. This CDR3 contains 14 residues. CDR3 in DNA: TGCAGTGCTAGAGAACGAGCCATGAACACTGAAGCTTTCTTT. Residues: CSARERAMNTEAFF.

With regard to this clonotype: Possible read error: a much larger clone is one base away. The chain uses TRBV28 and TRBJ1-1; D is ambiguous. V gave up 7 bases and J gave up 1 base, with 4 bases separating them. Germline-derived CDR1 and CDR2 are MDHEN and SYDVKM. This CDR3 has 11 residues. CDR3 nucleotides: TGTGCCAGCACCCCGAACACTGAAGCTTTCTTT. The encoded protein is CASTPNTEAFF.

The CDR3 sequence: CASSAGQGTSYGYTF. The CDR3 DNA reads TGCGCCAGCAGCGCGGGTCAGGGGACTTCCTATGGCTACACCTTC. The genes are TRBV5-1 and TRBJ1-2, with D tentatively TRBD1 (6 bases). The ends were cut back, 4 bases at V and 4 bases at J, with 17 bases in the middle. This CDR3 spans 15 amino acids. Germline CDR1 and CDR2: SGHRS and YFSETQ.